The entry below gives a single TCR beta chain sequence along with its context. Its antigen is still unknown. CD8 cells classed as naive were CD45RO-negative and positively selected for CCR7, excluding terminally differentiated effector memory CD45RA+ cells. HIV-negative, healthy adults without recent acute infections or vaccinations were the donors. The data derive from a study of shared clonotypes between healthy human individuals. Trimming took 3 bases from V and 10 from J; bases not matched to a gene: 6. The CDR3 contains 14 residues. Germline V CDR1 and CDR2: WSHSY, SAAADI. Study results and limitations: A reduction in generation probabilities was seen for non-shared clonotypes relative to those shared by all four donors. Larger richness was generally estimated for naive than memory subsets. It was the few donors that limited the genetic and exposure-history diversity represented.

TCRdb keeps only in-frame clones here, not all; method: immunoSEQ multiplex PCR. The repertoire holds about 1,900,000 clones, over 85% seen once, with 0.9% to 1.5% in the top ten. This TCR derives from a man aged 18-30 years in good health. The chain links TRBV10-2 to TRBJ1-6, with 7 bases aligning to TRBD1. Sequencing was done on a sample of naive CD8+ T cells sorted from blood. The CDR3 spells CASSDDRARSPLHF. The CDR3 region has the DNA TGCGCCAGCAGTGATGACAGGGCACGCTCACCCCTCCACTTT.